This TCR beta chain derives from a study of CD8 T cells in Susac syndrome. Random hexamers were used to reverse transcribe an amount of about 0.45 to 1 ug RNA. TCR beta CDR3 was amplified by immunoSEQ covering 54 Vbeta and 13 Jbeta. A single record per CDR3 protein comes from TCRdb applying MiXCR to the immunoSEQ multiplex PCR reads. The table has roughly 110,000 distinct CDR3 sequences, over 90% seen once. High-throughput TCR beta sequencing covered peripheral CD8+ and CD4+ T cells. V lost 3 bases and J lost 5, with 13 bases in between. Germline V lookup: CDR1 GTSNPN, CDR2 SVGIG (reference sequence). The CDR3 loop spans 13 amino acids.

The sequencing input was CD4+ T cells from PBMCs. The sequence came from a human donor in good health. The J gene is TRBJ1-2, the V gene TRBV30; D gene uncertain. The CDR3 loop reads CAWRIREPYGYTF. CDR3 in DNA: TGTGCCTGGAGGATTCGGGAACCATATGGCTACACCTTC.